Presented here are 26 T cell receptor beta chains from one specimen sequenced in a study of blood T cell repertoires in COVID-19. This table comes from immunoSEQ multiplex PCR, and its TCRdb copy is limited to in-frame clones, with some not included. The sample lists 40,000 or so clones, roughly 80% occurring once. Sequencing was carried out using peripheral blood. These receptors originate from a man in his sixties with COVID-19, enrolled during active disease.

This chain joins TRBV28 and TRBJ2-6, with D possibly matching TRBD1 (6 bases). The CDR3 length is 16 residues. Germline V gives CDR1 MDHEN, CDR2 SYDVKM. V dropped 4 bases and J dropped 0 bases, with 10 bases sitting between them. CDR3 coding DNA: TGTGCCAGCAGTTGGGGGCCTTACTCTGGGGCCAACGTCCTGACTTTC. This sequence encodes CASSWGPYSGANVLTF. Filled out from reference TRBV28 and TRBJ2-6, the complete variable domain reads DVKVTQSSRYLVKRTGEKVFLECVQDMDHENMFWYRQDPGLGLRLIYFSYDVKMKEKGDIPEGYSVSREKKERFSLILESASTNQTSMYLCASSWGPYSGANVLTFGAGSRLTVL.

The rearrangement links TRBV6-1 to TRBJ2-2; TRBD1 matches at 9 bases. The CDR3 is 16 amino acids. J gave up 2 bases and V 4 bases, and 5 bases lay outside the gene matches. CDR1 MNHNS and CDR2 SASEGT come from the germline V gene. The CDR3 DNA is TGTGCCAGCAGTGGACAGGGGGTAATCAACACCGGGGAGCTGTTTTTT. Translating it yields CASSGQGVINTGELFF.

The sample holds a few counts of this clone. This chain links TRBV2 with TRBJ1-5, with 10 bases matching TRBD1. V shed 6 bases, J shed 3 bases, and the junction held 5 bases outside the gene matches. CDR3 length: 15 amino acids. CDR1 is SNHLY, CDR2 FYNNEI, per germline. This chain's CDR3 is CASSVGQGNNQPQHF. The CDR3 DNA is TGTGCCAGCAGCGTGGGACAGGGGAACAATCAGCCCCAGCATTTT.

J is TRBJ1-2 and V is TRBV6-1; D may be TRBD1 (6 bases). Germline V gene sequence: CDR1 MNHNS, CDR2 SASEGT. The CDR3 totals 12 residues. V was pared by 2 bases and J by 8 bases, with 9 bases between. The CDR3 DNA is TGTGCCAGCAGTGAAAACAGGGTCGGCTACACCTTC. Amino acid sequence: CASSENRVGYTF.

The chain couples TRBV6-5 to TRBJ2-2, with D tentatively TRBD1 (5 bases). In germline, CDR1 is MNHEY, CDR2 SVGAGI. V lost 6 bases and J lost 6, with 8 bases in between. The CDR3 contains 12 residues. Here the CDR3 reads CASSVGAGELFF. As DNA, the CDR3 is TGTGCCAGCAGCGTAGGGGCCGGGGAGCTGTTTTTT.

There are a few counts of this clone. The chain combines TRBV2 with TRBJ2-2; TRBD1 agrees at 7 bases. The CDR3 loop spans 16 amino acids. V was pared by 5 bases and J by 6 bases, with 12 bases of the junction left unmatched. The germline gives CDR1 SNHLY, CDR2 FYNNEI. This CDR3 reads CASSPLLGQAAGELFF. The CDR3 nucleotides read TGTGCCAGCAGTCCGCTCCTCGGACAGGCTGCCGGGGAGCTGTTTTTT.

The rearrangement links TRBV6-5 to TRBJ1-4, with D perhaps matching TRBD1 (5 bases). Germline loops: CDR1 MNHEY, CDR2 SVGAGI. Trimming removed 4 bases at V and 7 bases at J, with 13 bases between. This CDR3 has 14 amino acids. CDR3 nucleotides: TGTGCCAGCAGTTTTGGGGGAGGTAGTGAAAAACTGTTTTTT. This gives the protein CASSFGGGSEKLFF.

J is TRBJ1-1 and V is TRBV28; the match to TRBD1 covers 10 bases. The CDR3 loop spans 16 amino acids. Unmatched junction bases numbered 12, after V lost 6 bases and J lost 5 bases. Germline loops: CDR1 MDHEN, CDR2 SYDVKM. The CDR3 region has the DNA TGTGCCAGCAGGCCGGGACAGGGGAGTCTTATAACTGAAGCTTTCTTT. Translating it yields CASRPGQGSLITEAFF. Combining the CDR3 with reference TRBV28 and TRBJ1-1 gives the whole variable domain DVKVTQSSRYLVKRTGEKVFLECVQDMDHENMFWYRQDPGLGLRLIYFSYDVKMKEKGDIPEGYSVSREKKERFSLILESASTNQTSMYLCASRPGQGSLITEAFFGQGTRLTVV.

There are a few counts of this clone. CDR3 nucleotide sequence: TGTGCCAGGCGGACTAGCGGAAGCACAGATACGCAGTATTTT. Protein sequence: CARRTSGSTDTQYF. This rearrangement joins TRBV19 to TRBJ2-3, with 10 bases lining up with TRBD2. The CDR3 has 14 residues. The germline gives CDR1 LNHDA, CDR2 SQIVND (reference sequence). V gave up 9 bases and J gave up 0 bases; unmatched junction bases: 3. Variable domain in full (rest from reference TRBV19 and TRBJ2-3): DGGITQSPKYLFRKEGQNVTLSCEQNLNHDAMYWYRQDPGQGLRLIYYSQIVNDFQKGDIAEGYSVSREKKESFPLTVTSAQKNPTAFYLCARRTSGSTDTQYFGPGTRLTVL.

The chain joins TRBV6-5 to TRBJ1-4; a possible D gene is TRBD1 (6 bases). Between the trimmed V and J ends, which lost 4 bases and 0 bases, there was a span of 12 bases. The CDR3 extends over 16 amino acids. Germline CDR1 reads MNHEY; CDR2 reads SVGAGI. CDR3 nucleotide sequence: TGTGCCAGCAGTTCGGGACATAAAACAACTAATGAAAAACTGTTTTTT. Amino acids: CASSSGHKTTNEKLFF.

This clone was detected only once. V gene TRBV5-4 combines with J gene TRBJ2-7; a possible D gene is TRBD2 (6 bases). The CDR3 consists of 15 residues. Germline CDR1 and CDR2: SGHNT and YYREEE (reference sequence). The ends were cut back, 2 bases at V and 7 bases at J, with 19 bases in the middle. The CDR3 sequence is CASSFSIAARGEQYF. CDR3 DNA sequence: TGTGCCAGCAGCTTTTCGATAGCGGCCCGTGGAGAGCAGTACTTC.

This clone was counted only a few times. The rearrangement links TRBV7-2 to TRBJ1-2; TRBD1 might be the D (5 bases). Per germline, CDR1 SGHTA and CDR2 FQGNSA. The V gene lost 5 bases and the J gene lost 4 bases, with 14 bases spanning the gap. The CDR3 contains 14 residues. The CDR3 loop is CASSARQSFYGYTF. The CDR3 bases are TGTGCCAGCAGCGCGCGACAGAGCTTCTATGGCTACACCTTC.

The CDR3 protein is CASSNNRGHGNTEAFF. The CDR3 DNA follows: TGTGCCAGCAGCAACAACAGGGGGCACGGGAACACTGAAGCTTTCTTT. The chain carries TRBV5-8 and TRBJ1-1, with 9 nucleotides matching TRBD1. The J segment lost 1 base and the V segment lost 4 bases, leaving 8 bases of the junction unmatched. The CDR3 contains 16 residues. CDR1 is SGHTS, CDR2 YDEGEE, per germline. The full variable domain, its missing parts supplied by reference TRBV5-8 and TRBJ1-1, is EAGVTQSPTHLIKTRGQQATLRCSPISGHTSVYWYQQALGLGLQFLLWYDEGEERNRGNFPPRFSGRQFPNYSSELNVNALELEDSALYLCASSNNRGHGNTEAFFGQGTRLTVV.

V usage is TRBV11-2 and J usage is TRBJ1-3, with D uncertain. Trimming took 1 base from V and 1 from J, leaving 5 bases between them. The germline V gene encodes CDR1 SGHAT and CDR2 FQNNGV. The CDR3 runs to 14 residues. The CDR3 bases are TGTGCCAGCAGCTTAGTCAGGTCTGGAAACACCATATATTTT. This encodes CASSLVRSGNTIYF.

The genes are TRBV11-2 and TRBJ1-5; tentatively, D is TRBD1 (6 bases). Germline V gives CDR1 SGHAT, CDR2 FQNNGV. There are 15 residues in the CDR3. Trimming took 1 base from V and 1 from J, leaving 8 bases between them. The CDR3 loop reads CASSLGQASNQPQHF. Written as DNA, the CDR3 is TGTGCCAGCAGCTTAGGACAGGCGAGCAATCAGCCCCAGCATTTT.

This chain connects TRBV28 to TRBJ1-1, with unresolved D. The CDR3 spans 11 residues. Germline values: CDR1 MDHEN, CDR2 SYDVKM. Trimming removed 8 bases at V and 4 bases at J, with 8 bases between. CDR3 sequence (DNA): TGTGCCAGCCAATCCCCCACTGAAGCTTTCTTT. Amino acids: CASQSPTEAFF.

CDR3 nucleotides: TGTGCCAGCAGTTTAATAGAGCAGTTCTTC. It translates to CASSLIEQFF. The J gene is TRBJ2-1, the V gene TRBV12-3 or TRBV12-4, with D unresolved. Trimming took 2 bases from V and 10 from J, leaving 3 bases between them. The CDR3 sequence is 10 residues long.

The chain joins TRBV7-2 to TRBJ1-3; perhaps TRBD1 as D (5 bases). There are 15 residues in the CDR3. V gave up 1 base and J gave up 2 bases, with 9 bases separating them. Germline V gene data show CDR1 as SGHTA and CDR2 as FQGNSA. The CDR3 here is CASSLEAGAGNTIYF. The DNA for the CDR3 is TGTGCCAGCAGCTTAGAGGCGGGGGCTGGAAACACCATATATTTT.

The chain has TRBV2 and TRBJ1-1; D is undetermined. This CDR3 is 11 amino acids long. Germline V gene lookup returns CDR1 SNHLY and CDR2 FYNNEI. Trimming cost V 1 base and J 7 bases, with 4 bases left between them. The CDR3 spells CASSEVLEAFF. The CDR3 DNA reads as TGTGCCAGCAGTGAAGTCCTTGAAGCTTTCTTT.

The chain combines TRBV6-5 with TRBJ1-5; 7 nucleotides align to TRBD1. Germline V gene lookup returns CDR1 MNHEY and CDR2 SVGAGI. The V gene end was trimmed by 5 bases and the J gene end by 4 bases; junction bases not matched to a gene: 8. The CDR3 spans 15 residues. This chain's CDR3 is CASSLYRQGNQPQHF. The CDR3 DNA reads TGTGCCAGCAGTCTTTATCGACAGGGTAATCAGCCCCAGCATTTT.

This chain links TRBV6-6 with TRBJ1-3, with D possibly being TRBD1 (5 bases). Germline CDR1 MNHNY, CDR2 SVGAGI (reference sequence). Deletions cut 3 bases from V and 4 bases from J, with 13 bases between. This CDR3 contains 15 residues. The CDR3, as DNA: TGTGCCAGCAGTTATCAAAGTGGGGCGGGAAACACCATATATTTT. Encoded protein: CASSYQSGAGNTIYF.

J is TRBJ1-6 and V is TRBV6-5, with D perhaps matching TRBD1 (6 bases). V lost 6 bases and J 7 bases, leaving 16 bases between the germline ends. The CDR3 has 15 amino acids. Germline CDR1 and CDR2: MNHEY and SVGAGI. The CDR3 coding sequence is TGTGCCAGCAGACGCCAAACAGGGTCCAATTCACCCCTCCACTTT. This gives the protein CASRRQTGSNSPLHF.

The V and J genes are TRBV19 and TRBJ1-5; 9 bases are a match to TRBD1. CDR1 and CDR2 (germline): LNHDA, SQIVND (reference sequence). J lost 6 bases, V lost 4 bases, and 13 bases had no gene match. The CDR3 is 17 amino acids. The CDR3 sequence is CASSTTVGTGSAQPQHF. The CDR3 DNA reads as TGTGCCAGTAGTACCACGGTAGGGACAGGGTCGGCTCAGCCCCAGCATTTT.

In its sample, this clone was seen a few times. J is TRBJ2-1 and V is TRBV6-5, with 11 nucleotides matching TRBD2. From germline, CDR1 is MNHEY and CDR2 SVGAGI. There are 15 residues in the CDR3. V shed 5 bases, J shed 4 bases, and the junction held 4 bases outside the gene matches. The CDR3 spells CASSLRLAGYNEQFF. The CDR3 DNA reads TGTGCCAGCAGTCTCCGACTAGCGGGATACAATGAGCAGTTCTTC.

The chain employs TRBV11-3 and TRBJ2-1; TRBD2 might be the D (6 bases). The CDR3 loop spans 17 amino acids. V gave up 4 bases and J gave up 1 base, with 17 bases separating them. CDR1 and CDR2 (germline): SGHNT, YENEEA. For the CDR3, the DNA is TGTGCCAGCAGCTCCATTCCCGGGACTCCTTCCTACAATGAGCAGTTCTTC. Its protein product is CASSSIPGTPSYNEQFF.

The chain combines TRBV5-4 with TRBJ1-2, with a weak D call TRBD1 (6 bases). In germline, CDR1 is SGHNT, CDR2 YYREEE (reference sequence). This CDR3 is 14 amino acids long. Trimming left V 4 bases short and J 2 bases short, with 12 bases between. The CDR3 loop reads CASSPGGGNYGYTF. In nucleotides, the CDR3 is TGTGCCAGCAGCCCCGGGGGGGGCAACTATGGCTACACCTTC.